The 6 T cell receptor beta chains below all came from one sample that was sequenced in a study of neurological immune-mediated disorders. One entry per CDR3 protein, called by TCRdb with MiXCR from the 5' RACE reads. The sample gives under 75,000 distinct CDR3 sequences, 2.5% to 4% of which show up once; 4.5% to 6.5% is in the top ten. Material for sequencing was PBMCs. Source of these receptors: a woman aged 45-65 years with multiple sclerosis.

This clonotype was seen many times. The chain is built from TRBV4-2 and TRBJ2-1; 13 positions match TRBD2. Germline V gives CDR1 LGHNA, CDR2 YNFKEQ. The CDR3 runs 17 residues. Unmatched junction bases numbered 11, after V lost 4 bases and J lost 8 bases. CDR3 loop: CASSRATGTSGADEQFF. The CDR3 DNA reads TGTGCCAGCAGCCGGGCTACCGGGACTAGCGGGGCAGATGAGCAGTTCTTC.

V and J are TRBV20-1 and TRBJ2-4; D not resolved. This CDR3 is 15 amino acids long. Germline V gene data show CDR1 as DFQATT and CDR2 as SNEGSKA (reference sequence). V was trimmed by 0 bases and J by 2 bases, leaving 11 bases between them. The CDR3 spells CSARDPVGSKNIQYF. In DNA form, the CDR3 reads TGCAGTGCTAGAGACCCGGTGGGGTCCAAAAACATTCAGTACTTC.

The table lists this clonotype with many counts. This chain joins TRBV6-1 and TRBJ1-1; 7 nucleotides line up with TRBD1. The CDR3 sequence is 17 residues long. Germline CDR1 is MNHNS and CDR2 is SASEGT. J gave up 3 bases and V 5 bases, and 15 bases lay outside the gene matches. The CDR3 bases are TGTGCCAGCAGTACTCGGGGGAGGGGGCCGGGGGACACTGAAGCTTTCTTT. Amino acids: CASSTRGRGPGDTEAFF.

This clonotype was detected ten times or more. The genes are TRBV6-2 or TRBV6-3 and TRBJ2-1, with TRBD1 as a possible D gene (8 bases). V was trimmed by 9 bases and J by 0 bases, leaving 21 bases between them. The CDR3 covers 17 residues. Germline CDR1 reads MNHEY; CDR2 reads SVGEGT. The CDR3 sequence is CARQGGFGLSSYNEQFF. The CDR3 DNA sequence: TGTGCCAGACAGGGGGGGTTCGGCCTCAGCTCCTACAATGAGCAGTTCTTC.

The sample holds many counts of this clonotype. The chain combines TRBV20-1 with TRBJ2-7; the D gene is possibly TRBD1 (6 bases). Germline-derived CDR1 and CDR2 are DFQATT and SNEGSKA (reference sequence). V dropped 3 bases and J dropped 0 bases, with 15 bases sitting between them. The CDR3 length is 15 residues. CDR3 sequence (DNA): TGCAGTGCTAGGAGGGGGATTTCCCCCTCCTACGAGCAGTACGTC. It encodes CSARRGISPSYEQYV.

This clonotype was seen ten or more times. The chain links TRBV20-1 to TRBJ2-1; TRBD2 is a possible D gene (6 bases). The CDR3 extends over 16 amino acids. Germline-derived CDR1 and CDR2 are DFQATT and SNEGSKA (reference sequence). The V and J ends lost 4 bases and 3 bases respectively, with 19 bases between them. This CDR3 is CSANPRGSRGYNEQFF. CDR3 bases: TGCAGTGCTAACCCCCGGGGGTCCCGGGGCTACAATGAGCAGTTCTTC.